This T cell receptor (beta chain) emerged from a study of shared clonotypes between healthy human individuals. The CDR3 is 15 amino acids. Germline CDR1 is MRHNA and CDR2 is SNTAGT. V shed 6 bases and J shed 0 bases, with 12 bases lying between them. Libraries were prepared by immunoSEQ multiplex PCR; TCRdb keeps only in-frame clonotypes and omits some of them. The sample includes roughly 2.6 million clones, roughly 92% of them seen just once. The sequence was collected from a man aged 18 to 30 in good health. Sample: naive CD4+ T cells sorted from blood. Described subset: CD45RA+ positively selected. This chain links TRBV6-4 with TRBJ2-1, with D possibly matching TRBD1 (6 bases). The CDR3, as DNA: TGTGCCAGCAGCCAGGGGTTTAGCTCCTACAATGAGCAGTTCTTC. Its protein product is CASSQGFSSYNEQFF.